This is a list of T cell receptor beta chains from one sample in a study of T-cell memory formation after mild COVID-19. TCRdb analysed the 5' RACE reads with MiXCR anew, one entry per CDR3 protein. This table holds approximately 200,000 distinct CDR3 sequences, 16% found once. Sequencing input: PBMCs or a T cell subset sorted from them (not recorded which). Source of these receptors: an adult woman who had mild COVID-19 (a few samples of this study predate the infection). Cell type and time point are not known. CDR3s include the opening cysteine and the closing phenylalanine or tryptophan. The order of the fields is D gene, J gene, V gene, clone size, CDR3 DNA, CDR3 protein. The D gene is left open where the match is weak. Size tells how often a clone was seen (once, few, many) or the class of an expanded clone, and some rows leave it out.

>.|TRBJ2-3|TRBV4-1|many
TGCGCCAGCAGCCATACTACCCTCCTCACAGATACGCAGTATTTT
CASSHTTLLTDTQYF
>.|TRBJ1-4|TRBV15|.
TGTGCCACCAGCAGGTTGGGGGGGGGACTTGCAACTAATGAAAAACTGTTTTTT
CATSRLGGGLATNEKLFF
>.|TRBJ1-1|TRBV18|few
TGTGCCAGCTCACCATTTAAGGGGAATGGGAACACTGAAGCTTTCTTT
CASSPFKGNGNTEAFF
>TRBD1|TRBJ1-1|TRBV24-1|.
TGTGCCACCGCACCGGGACAGGGATTTAGCACTGAAGCTTTCTTT
CATAPGQGFSTEAFF
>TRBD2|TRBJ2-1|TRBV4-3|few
TGCGCCAGCAGCCAAAGGTCCGCGGGGCTAGCGGCCAGCTCCTACAATGAGCAGTTCTTC
CASSQRSAGLAASSYNEQFF
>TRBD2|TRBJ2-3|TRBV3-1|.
TGTGCCAGCATAACAGCGAACCGACTAGCGGGGAGTAGGACAGATACGCAGTATTTT
CASITANRLAGSRTDTQYF
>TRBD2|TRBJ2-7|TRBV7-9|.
TGTGCCAGCAGCTGGACTAGCGGGAGTACATACGAGCAGTACTTC
CASSWTSGSTYEQYF
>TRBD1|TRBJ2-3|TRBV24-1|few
TGTGCCACCAGTGATTGGACAGGGGAGCGCACGCAGTATTTT
CATSDWTGERTQYF
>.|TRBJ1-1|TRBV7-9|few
TGTGCCAGCAGCTCCGAATCGGACCCCACTGAAGCTTTCTTT
CASSSESDPTEAFF
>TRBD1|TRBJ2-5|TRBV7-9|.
TGTGCCAGCAGCTTCCTCGGGACAGCGAACCAAGAGACCCAGTACTTC
CASSFLGTANQETQYF
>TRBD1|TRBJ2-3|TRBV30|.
TGTGCCTGGAGTTACGGGGGACAGGCCCGCATCCAGTATTTT
CAWSYGGQARIQYF
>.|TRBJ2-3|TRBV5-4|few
TGTGCCAGCAGCTTGGGTGGCATGACGAGCAAAGATACGCAGTATTTT
CASSLGGMTSKDTQYF
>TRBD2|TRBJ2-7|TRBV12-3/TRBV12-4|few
TGTGCCAGCAGTTCATTTTTTAGGGGACTAGCGTATAAGAGCTCCTACGAGCAGTACTTC
CASSSFFRGLAYKSSYEQYF
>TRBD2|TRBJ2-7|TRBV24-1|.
TGTGCCACCAGTGACCGAGGACTAGCGCACGAGCAGTACTTC
CATSDRGLAHEQYF
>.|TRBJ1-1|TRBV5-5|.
TGTGCCAGCAGCAACCAAAATAGGAACATGAACACTGAAGCTTTCTTT
CASSNQNRNMNTEAFF
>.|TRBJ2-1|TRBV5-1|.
TGCGCCACCTCCTGGGGGGAAACCTACAATGAGCAGTTCTTC
CATSWGETYNEQFF
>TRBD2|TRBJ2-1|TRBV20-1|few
TGCAGTGGGGTTAGCGGGGGGGCCCTCAATGAGCAGTTCTTC
CSGVSGGALNEQFF
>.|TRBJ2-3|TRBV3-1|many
TGTGCCAGCAGCCAATCGGGGGTAGATACGCAGTATTTT
CASSQSGVDTQYF
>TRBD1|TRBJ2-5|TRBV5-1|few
TGCGCCAGCAGGATAGGGACAGCCCAAGAGACCCAGTACTTC
CASRIGTAQETQYF
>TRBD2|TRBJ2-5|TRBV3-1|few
TGTGCCAGCAGCCAAGATGGGCTAGCGGGAGGGCCGGCGGAGACCCAGTACTTC
CASSQDGLAGGPAETQYF
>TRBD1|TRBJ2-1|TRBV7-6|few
TGTGCCAGCAGCGAAGGTGGACAGGGACCTTACAATGAGCAGTTCTTC
CASSEGGQGPYNEQFF
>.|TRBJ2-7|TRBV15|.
TGTGCCACCAGCAGAGATAGAGGGGGGCAATCCTACGAGCAGTACTTC
CATSRDRGGQSYEQYF
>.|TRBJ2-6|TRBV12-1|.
TGTGCCAGCAGCTCCCAAACAGGGGTCCCCGTCTCTGGGGCCAACGTCCTGACTTTC
CASSSQTGVPVSGANVLTF
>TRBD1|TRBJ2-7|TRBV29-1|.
TGCAGCGTAGGCGAAGCCTCGTGGACAGGTAAACACTACGAGCAGTACTTC
CSVGEASWTGKHYEQYF
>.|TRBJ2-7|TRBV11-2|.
TGTGCCAGCAGCTTGCACAGTTCCTACGAGCAGTACTTC
CASSLHSSYEQYF
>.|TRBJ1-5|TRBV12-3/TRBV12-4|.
TGTGCCAGCAGTTTGGGCCCGCAGGCGGATTATAGCAATCAGCCCCAGCATTTT
CASSLGPQADYSNQPQHF
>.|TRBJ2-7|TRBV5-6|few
TGTGCCAGCAGCCCCGGTAAGGGGGTGGTCTACGAGCAGTACTTC
CASSPGKGVVYEQYF
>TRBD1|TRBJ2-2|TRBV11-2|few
TGTGCCAGCAGCCCCCCCCGGACAGGTCGCACCGGGGAGCTGTTTTTT
CASSPPRTGRTGELFF
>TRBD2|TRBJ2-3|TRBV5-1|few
TGCGCCAGCGATACGGGAGGGCCGGAAGATACGCAGTATTTT
CASDTGGPEDTQYF
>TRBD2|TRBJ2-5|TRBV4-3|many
TGCGCCAGCAGCCTGGGACTAGCGGGATCGGAGACCCAGTACTTC
CASSLGLAGSETQYF
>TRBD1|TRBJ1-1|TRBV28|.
TGTGCCAGCAGTTCGGGGGGGACAGCGAACACTGAAGCTTTCTTT
CASSSGGTANTEAFF
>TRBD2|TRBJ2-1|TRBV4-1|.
TGCGCCAGCAGCCAGGATAGCGGGGGGGTTTTGAAGGAGCAGTTCTTC
CASSQDSGGVLKEQFF
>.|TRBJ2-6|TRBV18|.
TGTGCCAGCTCACCACCGACCTACTCTGGGGCCAACGTCCTGACTTTC
CASSPPTYSGANVLTF
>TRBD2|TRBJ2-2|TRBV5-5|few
TGTGCCAGCAGTCGGACTAGCGGCAGTACCGGGGAGCTGTTTTTT
CASSRTSGSTGELFF
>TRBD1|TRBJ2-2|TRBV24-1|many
TGTGCCACCAGTGCCTTGGGGACAGGGAACACCGGGGAGCTGTTTTTT
CATSALGTGNTGELFF
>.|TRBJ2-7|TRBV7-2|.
TGTGCCAGCAGCCTCTCCCACAACTCCTACGAGCAGTACTTC
CASSLSHNSYEQYF
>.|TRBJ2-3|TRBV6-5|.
TGTGCGACTACCAAAGAGAGAGGTGCAGATACGCAGTATTTT
CATTKERGADTQYF
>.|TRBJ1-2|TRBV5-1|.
TGCGCCAGCTCCCCGTTCGGGTCAACTACAATGCCGCATGGCTACACCTTC
CASSPFGSTTMPHGYTF
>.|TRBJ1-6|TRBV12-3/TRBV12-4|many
TGTGCCAGCAGTTTAGGGAGGTTGCCACCCCTCCACTTT
CASSLGRLPPLHF
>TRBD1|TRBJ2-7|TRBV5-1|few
TGCGCCAGCAGCCCCCCGGGACAGGCGAGCTCCTACGAGCAGTACTTC
CASSPPGQASSYEQYF
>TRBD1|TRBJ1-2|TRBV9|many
TGTGCCAGCAGCTCGGGACAGGGGGATGGCTACACCTTC
CASSSGQGDGYTF
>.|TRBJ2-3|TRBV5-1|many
TGCGCCAGCTCGACAGGGACTACTAGCACAGATACGCAGTATTTT
CASSTGTTSTDTQYF
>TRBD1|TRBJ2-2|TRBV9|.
TGTGCCAGCAGCCGGGACAGTTCGAACACCGGGGAGCTGTTTTTT
CASSRDSSNTGELFF
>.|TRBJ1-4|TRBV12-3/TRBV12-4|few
TGTGCCAGCAGTAAACAGGTGCCTGGTGAAAAACTGTTTTTT
CASSKQVPGEKLFF
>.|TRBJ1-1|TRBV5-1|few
TGCGCCAGCAGCTTGGAAAGGATCGGCATGAACACTGAAGCTTTCTTT
CASSLERIGMNTEAFF
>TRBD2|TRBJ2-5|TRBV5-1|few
TGCGCCAGCAGCCTCCTGGGACAGGGGACTAGCGGGAGGACGGAGACCCAGTACTTC
CASSLLGQGTSGRTETQYF
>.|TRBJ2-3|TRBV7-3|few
TGTGCCAGCAGCTTAACCGGGACATTCACAGATACGCAGTATTTT
CASSLTGTFTDTQYF
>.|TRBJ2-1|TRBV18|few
TGTGCCAGCTCACCCCCTAGCGTGGGAATCAATGAGCAGTTCTTC
CASSPPSVGINEQFF
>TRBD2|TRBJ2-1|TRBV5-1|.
TGCGCCAGCAGCTTGGGGGGACTAGATCTATACAATGAGCAGTTCTTC
CASSLGGLDLYNEQFF
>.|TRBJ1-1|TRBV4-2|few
TGTGCCAGCAGCCGTAGTTGGGACGGGAACACTGAAGCTTTCTTT
CASSRSWDGNTEAFF
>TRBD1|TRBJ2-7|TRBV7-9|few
TGTGCCAGCAGTTCAAATGACAGGGTGCACGAGCAGTACTTC
CASSSNDRVHEQYF
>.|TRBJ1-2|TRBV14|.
TGTGCCAGCAGCCAAGCTATAGCCGGGCCTTGGTATGGCTACACCTTC
CASSQAIAGPWYGYTF
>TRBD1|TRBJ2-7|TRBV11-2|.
TGTGCCAGCAGCGCCCGGGACAGGGGGAACGAGCAGTACTTC
CASSARDRGNEQYF
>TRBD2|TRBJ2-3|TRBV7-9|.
TGTGCCAGCAGCTTGGGACTAGCGGGGTCAGATACGCAGTATTTT
CASSLGLAGSDTQYF
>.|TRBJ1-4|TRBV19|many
TGTGCCAGTAGTATTTCTGGCGGTGACGCAACTAATGAAAAACTGTTTTTT
CASSISGGDATNEKLFF